These 27 T cell receptor beta chains originate from one sample sequenced in a study of blood T cell repertoires in COVID-19. This table comes from immunoSEQ multiplex PCR, and its TCRdb copy is limited to in-frame clones, with some not included. The table includes some 83,000 clones, approximately 82% detected once. Sequencing was performed on peripheral blood. These receptors originate from a human donor in a cohort sampled during active COVID-19.

The chain links TRBV19 to TRBJ1-3; D is unresolved. This CDR3 contains 13 residues. Between the trimmed V and J ends, which lost 3 bases and 2 bases, there was a span of 5 bases. Per germline, CDR1 LNHDA and CDR2 SQIVND (reference sequence). Here the CDR3 reads CASSITPGNTIYF. CDR3 DNA: TGTGCCAGTAGTATCACTCCTGGAAACACCATATATTTT.

The chain joins TRBV29-1 to TRBJ1-1; the D gene is possibly TRBD1 (6 bases). V was cut by 5 bases and J by 1 base, with 11 bases left in between. Per germline, CDR1 SQVTM and CDR2 ANQGSEA. This CDR3 is 13 amino acids long. The CDR3 loop is CSVRGAGNTEAFF. CDR3 coding DNA: TGCAGCGTTCGGGGGGCGGGGAACACTGAAGCTTTCTTT.

The V gene is TRBV5-6, the J gene TRBJ2-2, with 9 bases matching TRBD1. The CDR3 loop spans 15 amino acids. The germline V gene has CDR1 SGHDT and CDR2 YYEEEE. V lost 4 bases and J lost 6; bases outside the gene matches: 7. This CDR3 reads CASSMGTGWAGELFF. Written as DNA, the CDR3 is TGTGCCAGCAGCATGGGGACAGGGTGGGCCGGGGAGCTGTTTTTT. Looking up the rest from reference TRBV5-6 and TRBJ2-2 gives the full variable domain: DAGVTQSPTHLIKTRGQQVTLRCSPKSGHDTVSWYQQALGQGPQFIFQYYEEEERQRGNFPDRFSGHQFPNYSSELNVNALLLGDSALYLCASSMGTGWAGELFFGEGSRLTVL.

V and J are TRBV19 and TRBJ1-2, with TRBD1 as a possible D gene (6 bases). The V gene lost 6 bases and the J gene lost 4 bases, with 15 bases spanning the gap. CDR1 is LNHDA, CDR2 SQIVND, per germline (reference sequence). CDR3 length: 14 residues. The CDR3 DNA follows: TGTGCCAGTAGAGACCTGGGGGCGGGCTATGGCTACACCTTC. It is translated as CASRDLGAGYGYTF.

This clone was seen more than once but under ten times. CDR3 sequence: CASSLRTENIQYF. The CDR3 DNA follows: TGTGCCAGCAGTTTAAGGACAGAAAACATTCAGTACTTC. The genes are TRBV12-3 or TRBV12-4 and TRBJ2-4; possibly TRBD1 for D (6 bases). Trimming left V 2 bases short and J 5 bases short, with 7 bases between. The CDR3 runs 13 residues.

The rearrangement joins TRBV4-2 to TRBJ1-2; D not certain. CDR3 size: 14 residues. The germline V gene encodes CDR1 LGHNA and CDR2 YNFKEQ. Trimming removed 0 bases from V and 6 bases from J, with 11 bases in between. Written as DNA, the CDR3 is TGTGCCAGCAGCCAAGATATACCGCGGGATGGCTACACCTTC. It encodes CASSQDIPRDGYTF.

This chain uses TRBV5-6 with TRBJ2-3, with 9 nucleotides matching TRBD2. With 0 bases clipped from V and 0 bases from J, the junction kept 2 bases outside the gene matches. The CDR3 is made up of 16 amino acids. Germline CDR1 and CDR2: SGHDT and YYEEEE. CDR3 sequence (DNA): TGTGCCAGCAGCTTGGTGGCGGGGGGGAGCACAGATACGCAGTATTTT. This sequence encodes CASSLVAGGSTDTQYF.

The chain carries TRBV2 and TRBJ1-5; D might be TRBD1 (5 bases). CDR3 length: 14 residues. Trimming pared 5 bases from V and 1 base from J, leaving 9 bases between. Germline-derived CDR1 and CDR2 are SNHLY and FYNNEI. Here the CDR3 reads CASSQGDSNQPQHF. CDR3 coding DNA: TGTGCCAGCAGTCAGGGTGACAGCAATCAGCCCCAGCATTTT.

The rearrangement uses TRBV7-9 and TRBJ2-3; a possible D gene is TRBD1 (5 bases). Germline V CDR1 and CDR2: SEHNR, FQNEAQ (reference sequence). Trimming cost V 5 bases and J 2 bases, with 17 bases left between them. The CDR3 has 16 residues. CDR3 in amino acids: CASSQGAVVSTDTQYF. The DNA of the CDR3 is TGTGCCAGCAGCCAAGGGGCAGTGGTCTCCACAGATACGCAGTATTTT.

In DNA, the CDR3 is TGTGCCACCAGCAGAGATTCTAGCTTCTACGAGCAGTACTTC. Its translation is CATSRDSSFYEQYF. The chain uses TRBV15 and TRBJ2-7, with a tentative D call TRBD2 (5 bases). This CDR3 is built from 14 residues. Trimming stripped 0 bases from V and 3 bases from J, with 9 bases between. The V gene's germline CDR1 is LNHNV and CDR2 YYDKDF (reference sequence).

V is TRBV7-6 and J is TRBJ2-5; possibly TRBD1 for D (6 bases). Germline V CDR1 and CDR2: SGHVS, FNYEAQ. V lost 6 bases and J 7 bases, leaving 21 bases between the germline ends. This CDR3 comprises 15 residues. This chain's CDR3 is CASSYDRSTTGTQYF. CDR3 sequence (DNA): TGTGCCAGCAGTTACGACAGGTCTACCACTGGGACCCAGTACTTC. The full variable domain, completed using reference TRBV7-6 and TRBJ2-5, is GAGVSQSPRYKVTKRGQDVALRCDPISGHVSLYWYRQALGQGPEFLTYFNYEAQQDKSGLPNDRFSAERPEGSISTLTIQRTEQRDSAMYRCASSYDRSTTGTQYFGPGTRLLVL.

J is TRBJ2-1 and V is TRBV7-3, with 15 positions matching TRBD2. J was trimmed by 9 bases and V by 4 bases; bases with no gene match: 7. The CDR3 is 16 residues long. Looked up from germline, CDR1 is SGHTA and CDR2 is FQGTGA. The CDR3, as DNA: TGTGCCAGCAGCTCGGTCCCGGGACTAGCGGGGGGTGAGCAGTTCTTC. Translating gives CASSSVPGLAGGEQFF. The whole variable domain, remainder taken from reference TRBV7-3 and TRBJ2-1, is GAGVSQTPSNKVTEKGKYVELRCDPISGHTALYWYRQSLGQGPEFLIYFQGTGAADDSGLPNDRFFAVRPEGSVSTLKIQRTERGDSAVYLCASSSVPGLAGGEQFFGPGTRLTVL.

This chain joins TRBV5-1 and TRBJ2-1; 16 bases are a match to TRBD2. The CDR3 is 17 amino acids. Germline CDR1 reads SGHRS; CDR2 reads YFSETQ. Germline trimming cut 4 bases from V and 6 bases from J; bases unmatched to any gene: 7. The chain's CDR3 is CASSPGLAGGLGNEQFF. The CDR3 bases are TGCGCCAGCAGCCCGGGACTAGCGGGGGGGCTGGGCAATGAGCAGTTCTTC.

The J gene is TRBJ1-2, the V gene TRBV27, with a tentative D call TRBD1 (5 bases). Germline V CDR1 and CDR2: MNHEY, SMNVEV (reference sequence). V shed 0 bases and J shed 3 bases, with 11 bases lying between them. This CDR3 is 15 amino acids long. The CDR3 region is CASSLSYAGHYGYTF. The CDR3 DNA sequence: TGTGCCAGCAGTTTATCGTATGCAGGGCACTATGGCTACACCTTC.

The rearrangement uses TRBV24-1 and TRBJ1-5; maybe TRBD1 (5 bases). The length of the CDR3 is 13 residues. The V end lost 4 bases, the J end lost 7 bases, and 10 bases lay between the germline ends. Per germline, CDR1 KGHDR and CDR2 SFDVKD. The CDR3 nucleotides are TGTGCCACCAGTGACTCAGACAGACAGCCCCAGCATTTT. As protein: CATSDSDRQPQHF.

The count of this clone is one. This chain links TRBV4-2 with TRBJ2-1; 9 bases agree with TRBD2. V shed 1 base and J 4 bases; nucleotides not matched to a gene: 5. The germline gives CDR1 LGHNA, CDR2 YNFKEQ. The CDR3 totals 16 residues. CDR3 protein: CASSQVAAGGYNEQFF. In DNA form, the CDR3 reads TGTGCCAGCAGCCAAGTGGCAGCGGGGGGTTACAATGAGCAGTTCTTC.

The chain recombines TRBV15 with TRBJ2-1, with 8 bases identical to TRBD1. The CDR3 spans 15 residues. The V gene's germline CDR1 is LNHNV and CDR2 YYDKDF (reference sequence). J gave up 2 bases and V 4 bases, and 4 bases lay outside the gene matches. CDR3 nucleotide sequence: TGTGCCACCAGCAACCGGGACAGGACCTACAATGAGCAGTTCTTC. Translated, it gives CATSNRDRTYNEQFF. Combining the CDR3 with reference TRBV15 and TRBJ2-1 gives the whole variable domain DAMVIQNPRYQVTQFGKPVTLSCSQTLNHNVMYWYQQKSSQAPKLLFHYYDKDFNNEADTPDNFQSRRPNTSFCFLDIRSPGLGDTAMYLCATSNRDRTYNEQFFGPGTRLTVL.

The V gene is TRBV5-1, the J gene TRBJ2-6; 9 positions agree with TRBD2. The ends lost 4 bases at V and 0 bases at J; junction bases unmatched: 5. The CDR3 has 17 residues. Germline values: CDR1 SGHRS, CDR2 YFSETQ. CDR3 in DNA: TGCGCCAGCAGCCCTAGCGGGGTCCCCTCTGGGGCCAACGTCCTGACTTTC. As protein: CASSPSGVPSGANVLTF.

This chain uses TRBV3-1 (or the pseudogene TRBV3-2) with TRBJ2-2, with 8 nucleotides matching TRBD1. The CDR3 runs 16 residues. CDR1 and CDR2 (germline): LGHDT, YNNKEL (reference sequence). Trimming at V came to 4 bases and at J to 6 bases, leaving 10 bases not matched to a gene. The CDR3 DNA is TGTGCCAGCAGCCGAAAGGCCCACAGGGGGGCCGGGGAGCTGTTTTTT. Translating it yields CASSRKAHRGAGELFF.

V and J are TRBV10-1 and TRBJ1-5; 9 bases match TRBD1. Unmatched junction bases numbered 8, after V lost 5 bases and J lost 0 bases. The CDR3 has 17 residues. Per the germline V gene, CDR1 is WNHNN and CDR2 is SYGVQD (reference sequence). The CDR3 bases are TGCGCCAGCAGTCCGCCGGGACAGGGAAATAGCAATCAGCCCCAGCATTTT. This sequence encodes CASSPPGQGNSNQPQHF.

The rearrangement joins TRBV16 to TRBJ1-1; D possibly corresponds to TRBD1 (6 bases). There are 15 residues in the CDR3. Germline CDR1 KGHSY, CDR2 FQNENV. Between the trimmed V and J ends, which lost 0 bases and 0 bases, there was a span of 8 bases. The CDR3: CASSQSRGVNTEAFF. CDR3 DNA: TGTGCCAGCAGCCAATCCAGGGGTGTGAACACTGAAGCTTTCTTT.

Details on this clone: Compared with germline, one end of the junction differs, possibly owing to a read error. J is TRBJ2-7 and V is TRBV7-9, with 11 bases identical to TRBD2. Germline assignment: CDR1 SEHNR and CDR2 FQNEAQ (reference sequence). The CDR3 has 15 amino acids. The CDR3 region has the DNA TGTGCCAGCAGCCTAGCGGGGGGAAGCTCCTACGAGCAGTACTTC. Protein product: CASSLAGGSSYEQYF.

There are a few counts of this clone. The chain has TRBV12-3 or TRBV12-4 and TRBJ2-1, with D possibly matching TRBD1 (6 bases). V lost 6 bases and J 9 bases, leaving 15 bases between the germline ends. CDR3 length equals 13 residues. Here the CDR3 reads CASSVGTPSEQFF. The CDR3 nucleotides are TGTGCCAGCAGCGTGGGGACACCTAGTGAGCAGTTCTTC.

This chain links TRBV3-1 (or the pseudogene TRBV3-2) with TRBJ1-2, with no clear D. CDR1 is LGHDT, CDR2 YNNKEL, per germline (reference sequence). The CDR3 length is 14 residues. Trimming shortened V by 0 bases and J by 10 bases, and 15 bases separated the two germline ends. CDR3 region: CASSQDRSYGDYTF. Written as DNA, the CDR3 is TGTGCCAGCAGCCAAGATAGGTCATACGGGGACTACACCTTC.

The chain is built from TRBV11-2 and TRBJ2-7; 7 bases are a match to TRBD1. CDR1 is SGHAT and CDR2 is FQNNGV in the germline V gene. The CDR3 loop spans 15 amino acids. The V segment lost 0 bases and the J segment 3 bases; nucleotides outside the gene matches: 5. The CDR3 sequence: CASSLDPGQLYEQYF. The CDR3, as DNA: TGTGCCAGCAGCTTAGATCCGGGACAGCTCTACGAGCAGTACTTC. Full variable domain (missing parts from reference TRBV11-2 and TRBJ2-7): EAGVAQSPRYKIIEKRQSVAFWCNPISGHATLYWYQQILGQGPKLLIQFQNNGVVDDSQLPKDRFSAERLKGVDSTLKIQPAKLEDSAVYLCASSLDPGQLYEQYFGPGTRLTVT.

V is TRBV12-3 or TRBV12-4 and J is TRBJ1-2; 7 nucleotides agree with TRBD1. V was pared by 6 bases and J by 3 bases, with 1 base of the junction left unmatched. The CDR3 is 12 residues long. The CDR3 DNA sequence: TGTGCCAGCAGCGGGACAGACTATGGCTACACCTTC. This gives the protein CASSGTDYGYTF.

This clone was observed a few times. The rearrangement uses TRBV4-2 and TRBJ2-4; TRBD2 aligns across 9 bases. Germline loops: CDR1 LGHNA, CDR2 YNFKEQ. The CDR3 runs to 17 residues. The V segment lost 0 bases and the J segment 1 base; nucleotides outside the gene matches: 4. The CDR3 nucleotides read TGTGCCAGCAGCCAAGATCCCAGCGGGGGGGCCAAAAACATTCAGTACTTC. It translates to CASSQDPSGGAKNIQYF.